This T cell receptor (beta chain) is drawn from a study of blood T cell repertoires in COVID-19. At the level of the study: Samples came from the United States, Italy and Spain, spanning acute and convalescent COVID-19. PBMCs, B-cell-depleted T cells, or T cells provided the cDNA or gDNA that made up the material.

One Seattle source followed patients from active infection through their disease course. Authors' data handling: Estimation of nucleated cell counts was performed using reference gene primer amplification. Here immunoSEQ multiplex PCR was the method, and the copy in TCRdb shows in-frame clones only, minus some. That table supplies the V and J calls and clone size; D and trimming were determined from the DNA. The sample lists roughly 200,000 clones, approximately 81% occurring once. Germline trimming cut 5 bases from V and 2 bases from J; bases unmatched to any gene: 1. The CDR3 contains 13 residues. Germline CDR1 reads SNHLY; CDR2 reads FYNNEI.

The clonotype originates from a woman older than 75 with COVID-19, enrolled during active disease. The sample comprised peripheral blood. The chain links TRBV2 to TRBJ2-7; 9 bases align to TRBD1. CDR3 residues: CASSRTGAYEQYF. The CDR3 DNA reads as TGTGCCAGCAGTAGGACAGGGGCCTACGAGCAGTACTTC.